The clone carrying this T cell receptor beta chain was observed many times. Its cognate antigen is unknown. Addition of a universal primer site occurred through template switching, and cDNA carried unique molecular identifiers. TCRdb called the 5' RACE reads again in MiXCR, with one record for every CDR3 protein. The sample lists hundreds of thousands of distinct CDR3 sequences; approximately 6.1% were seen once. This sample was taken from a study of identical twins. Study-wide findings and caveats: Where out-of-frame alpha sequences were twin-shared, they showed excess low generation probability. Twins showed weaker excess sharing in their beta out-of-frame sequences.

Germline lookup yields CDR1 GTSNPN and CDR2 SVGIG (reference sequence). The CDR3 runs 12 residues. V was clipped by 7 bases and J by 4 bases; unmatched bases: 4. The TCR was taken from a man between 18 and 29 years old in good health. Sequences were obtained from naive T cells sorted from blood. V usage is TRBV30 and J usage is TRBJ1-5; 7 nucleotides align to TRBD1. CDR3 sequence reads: CAFAQGNQPQHF. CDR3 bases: TGTGCCTTCGCACAGGGGAATCAGCCCCAGCATTTT.